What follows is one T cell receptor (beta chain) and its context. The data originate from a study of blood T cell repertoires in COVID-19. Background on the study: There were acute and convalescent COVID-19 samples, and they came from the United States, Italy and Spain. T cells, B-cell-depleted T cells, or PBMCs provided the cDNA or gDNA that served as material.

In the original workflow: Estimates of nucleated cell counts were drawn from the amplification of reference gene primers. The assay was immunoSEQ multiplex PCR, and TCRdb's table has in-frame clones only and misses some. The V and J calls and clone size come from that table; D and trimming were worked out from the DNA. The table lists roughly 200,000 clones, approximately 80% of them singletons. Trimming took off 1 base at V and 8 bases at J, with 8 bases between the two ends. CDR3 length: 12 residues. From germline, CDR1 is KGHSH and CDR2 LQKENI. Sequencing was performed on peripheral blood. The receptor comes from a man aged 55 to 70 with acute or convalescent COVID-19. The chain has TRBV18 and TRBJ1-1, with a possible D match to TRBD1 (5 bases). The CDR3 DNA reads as TGTGCCAGCTCACCACAAGGGGCGGAAGCTTTCTTT. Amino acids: CASSPQGAEAFF.